The source of this T cell receptor beta chain is a study of T cell responses to AZD1222 COVID-19 vaccine. Overall study: Analyses pooled second doses at about 4 or about 12 weeks. Broader study findings: Nearly half of unique spike-specific TCRs reportedly avoided B.1.351 and B.1.1.7 mutated regions. Sampling captured repertoires only after the peak T cell response. Females outnumbered males among donors, who were mostly white British; clonal diversity was possibly underestimated.

From germline, CDR1 is MDHEN and CDR2 SYDVKM. Trimming removed 5 bases from V and 5 bases from J; junction bases left unmatched: 4. The CDR3 length is 14 residues. Comment on this clone: Its specificity is not known. The same CDR3 is also encoded by other DNA sequences in this sample.

Clones were sequenced by immunoSEQ multiplex PCR, and TCRdb holds only the in-frame ones, with some missing. Among over 80,000 clones, 80% to 90% were seen once, and the ten largest hold 30% to 40%. The rearrangement joins TRBV28 to TRBJ2-3, with 10 bases fitting TRBD2. This receptor was taken from an adult in good health. Sequencing was performed on peripheral blood, taken on day 0 of AZD1222 vaccination. The CDR3 DNA reads TGTGCCAGCAGTCTAGCGGGAGTGGGAGATACGCAGTATTTT. This encodes CASSLAGVGDTQYF.